Each of the 3 T cell receptor beta chains below was sequenced from the same sample in a study of cytomegalovirus exposure and HLA in healthy donors. Method: immunoSEQ multiplex PCR; TCRdb's copy keeps in-frame clones and lacks some. The sample lists approximately 200,000 clones, about 79% occurring once. The sample taken for sequencing was PBMCs. These receptors were collected from a woman in her thirties in good health and CMV-seropositive.

In the case of this clone: Other DNA variants within this sample encode the same CDR3. The chain uses TRBV2 and TRBJ2-7, with a possible D match to TRBD2 (6 bases). The CDR3 runs to 12 residues. V was trimmed by 10 bases and J by 2 bases, leaving 12 bases between them. Per germline, CDR1 SNHLY and CDR2 FYNNEI. The CDR3 DNA reads as TGTGCCATCGAGGAGGGTCCCTACGAGCAGTACTTC. Its protein is CAIEEGPYEQYF.

The chain links TRBV6-5 to TRBJ2-1, with TRBD2 matching 10 bases. J was trimmed by 4 bases and V by 8 bases; bases with no gene match: 2. The CDR3 has 13 amino acids. Germline-derived CDR1 and CDR2 are MNHEY and SVGAGI. CDR3 amino acids: CASRTSGYNEQFF. The CDR3 DNA is TGTGCCAGCCGGACTAGCGGTTACAATGAGCAGTTCTTC.

The chain joins TRBV11-3 to TRBJ2-5; 14 positions agree with TRBD2. V lost 6 bases, J lost 0 bases, and 3 bases stayed unmatched. This CDR3 has 16 amino acids. Per germline, CDR1 SGHNT and CDR2 YENEEA. CDR3 sequence: CASSQGLAGDQETQYF. The CDR3 bases are TGTGCCAGCAGTCAGGGACTAGCGGGAGACCAAGAGACCCAGTACTTC.